Sequencing of this T cell receptor beta chain was carried out in a study of blood T cell repertoires in COVID-19. Some clones are missing from TCRdb's copy, which holds only in-frame ones; the method was immunoSEQ multiplex PCR. The data contain fewer than 200,000 clones, approximately 85% of them seen just once; the ten biggest clones take up approximately 1.3%. CDR1 is ENHRY and CDR2 is SYGVKD in the germline V gene. The CDR3 spans 13 residues. Trimming removed 6 bases from V and 14 bases from J; junction bases left unmatched: 12. This sequence joins TRBV10-3 and TRBJ2-1, with 8 positions matching TRBD2. Input material: peripheral blood. The sequence came from a man aged 60 to 75 who had recovered from COVID-19. This CDR3 reads CAIRSGGADSKFF. The CDR3, as DNA: TGTGCCATCAGGTCCGGGGGGGCTGATTCTAAGTTCTTC.